Following are 15 T cell receptor beta chains from one sample sequenced in a study of human T cells and chemical hapten exposure (dated by TCRdb to the early 2020s). Sample time point, as interpreted from the label and publication: pre-sensitization, week 0. Interpreted using the paper, the treatment or condition label stands for: therapeutic diphenylcyclopropenone sensitization with weekly scalp DPC. Preparation of the library involved RACE. These reads were obtained on a NextSeq 500. Using fastp trimming at Q25 and MiXCR clonotype assembly, TCRdb reanalyzed the public sequencing data and kept in-frame beta chains. Every entry covers one CDR3 protein and lists the most common genes and DNA from its rows. Here the sample has about 380,000 distinct CDR3 sequences; approximately 5.1% occur a single time. The ten biggest clones cover roughly 2.6% of the sample. The material was whole blood, obtained in connection with sensitization to the hapten diphenylcyclopropenone (DPC). The receptors come from a woman between 45 and 60 years old with alopecia areata. Some clones in this sample may be carry-over from other donors' samples.

This clonotype was detected ten times or more. The chain joins TRBV12-5 to TRBJ2-5; D remains ambiguous. The CDR3 extends over 15 amino acids. CDR1 LGHNT and CDR2 FRNRAP come from the germline V gene. Trimming removed 1 base from V and 5 bases from J, with 14 bases in between. This CDR3 is CASGLGASSAETQYF. Written as DNA, the CDR3 is TGTGCTAGTGGTTTGGGGGCCTCGTCCGCTGAGACCCAGTACTTC. Using reference TRBV12-5 and TRBJ2-5 for the parts outside the CDR3, the full variable domain is DARVTQTPRHKVTEMGQEVTMRCQPILGHNTVFWYRQTMMQGLELLAYFRNRAPLDDSGMPKDRFSAEMPDATLATLKIQPSEPRDSAVYFCASGLGASSAETQYFGPGTRLLVL.

In this sample, this clonotype turned up many times. The chain couples TRBV7-2 to TRBJ1-5; 7 bases are a match to TRBD1. The CDR3 covers 14 residues. With 6 bases clipped from V and 4 bases from J, the junction kept 6 bases outside the gene matches. CDR1 and CDR2 (germline): SGHTA, FQGNSA. Here the CDR3 reads CASSPGTENQPQHF. The CDR3 DNA follows: TGTGCCAGCAGTCCCGGGACAGAGAATCAGCCCCAGCATTTT.

V is TRBV6-1 and J is TRBJ1-4; D is possibly TRBD1 (5 bases). This CDR3 has 15 residues. Trimming stripped 2 bases from V and 8 bases from J, with 15 bases between. Germline assignment: CDR1 MNHNS and CDR2 SASEGT. Here the CDR3 DNA reads TGTGCCAGCAGTGAAACCACAGGATTAGGGGAAAAACTGTTTTTT. This sequence encodes CASSETTGLGEKLFF.

This clonotype has a count of ten or more. This chain links TRBV7-2 with TRBJ2-1, with 9 bases fitting TRBD1. V lost 5 bases to trimming and J lost 6 bases; unmatched junction nucleotides: 8. The germline CDR1 and CDR2 sequences are SGHTA and FQGNSA. The CDR3 runs 15 residues. CDR3 in DNA: TGTGCCAGCAGCCCGAGGACAGGGGAGGCCAATGAGCAGTTCTTC. Its protein product is CASSPRTGEANEQFF.

The chain carries TRBV29-1 and TRBJ2-3, with D unresolved. The V end was cut by 4 bases, the J end by 2 bases, with 10 bases between. The CDR3 is 13 residues long. From germline, CDR1 is SQVTM and CDR2 ANQGSEA. The CDR3 reads CSVGRILTDTQYF. CDR3 in DNA: TGCAGCGTTGGACGGATCCTCACAGATACGCAGTATTTT.

The chain employs TRBV20-1 and TRBJ2-7, with D possibly TRBD2 on 5 matching bases. There are 14 residues in the CDR3. Between the trimmed V and J ends, which lost 1 base and 2 bases, there was a span of 12 bases. The V gene's germline CDR1 is DFQATT and CDR2 SNEGSKA (reference sequence). The CDR3 spells CSARVANFTYEQYF. The CDR3 region has the DNA TGCAGTGCTAGAGTAGCGAACTTCACCTACGAGCAGTACTTC.

V and J are TRBV2 and TRBJ2-3, with D uncertain. The CDR3 consists of 10 residues. The V end was cut by 11 bases, the J end by 6 bases, with 9 bases between. The germline CDR1 and CDR2 sequences are SNHLY and FYNNEI. CDR3 protein: CAGSLDTQYF. CDR3 bases: TGTGCCGGAAGTCTCGATACGCAGTATTTT.

This clonotype turned up a few times. The chain employs TRBV4-1 and TRBJ2-7; D uncertain. CDR3 length equals 14 residues. Between the trimmed V and J ends, which lost 0 bases and 4 bases, there was a span of 10 bases. Germline lookup yields CDR1 MGHRA and CDR2 YSYEKL. The CDR3 is CASSQEGEQYEQYF. The CDR3 nucleotides read TGCGCCAGCAGCCAAGAAGGTGAACAATACGAGCAGTACTTC.

This clonotype was seen many times. The J gene is TRBJ1-3, the V gene TRBV11-2; D not resolved. The germline CDR1 and CDR2 sequences are SGHAT and FQNNGV. V was trimmed by 0 bases and J by 0 bases, leaving 6 bases between them. The CDR3 runs to 15 residues. CDR3 sequence: CASSLDPASGNTIYF. The CDR3 region has the DNA TGTGCCAGCAGCTTAGATCCGGCCTCTGGAAACACCATATATTTT.

This clonotype was counted ten times or more. The chain links TRBV12-3 or TRBV12-4 to TRBJ1-5; D is possibly TRBD1 (5 bases). V lost 5 bases to trimming and J lost 0 bases, with 14 bases between them. This CDR3 comprises 16 residues. CDR3 in DNA: TGTGCCAGCAGTAACCGACAGATTGATAGCAATCAGCCCCAGCATTTT. It codes for CASSNRQIDSNQPQHF.

This clonotype was seen more than once but under ten times. The chain joins TRBV6-2 or TRBV6-3 to TRBJ2-1; 7 bases fit TRBD1. Trimming removed 5 bases from V and 2 bases from J; junction bases left unmatched: 6. This CDR3 comprises 15 residues. Germline assignment: CDR1 MNHEY and CDR2 SVGEGT. CDR3 sequence (DNA): TGTGCCAGCAGTACGACAAGGGGGCCCTACAATGAGCAGTTCTTC. Residues: CASSTTRGPYNEQFF.

The sample holds many counts of this clonotype. The rearrangement joins TRBV6-1 to TRBJ2-7; unclear D gene. Germline V gene lookup returns CDR1 MNHNS and CDR2 SASEGT. The V end was cut by 2 bases, the J end by 7 bases, with 9 bases between. The CDR3 runs 12 residues. CDR3 protein: CASSELVQEQYF. CDR3 bases: TGTGCCAGCAGTGAACTAGTACAAGAGCAGTACTTC.

This clonotype was seen repeatedly, ten times or more. The genes are TRBV9 and TRBJ1-4; D is undetermined. The CDR3 is 15 residues long. Germline assignment: CDR1 SGDLS and CDR2 YYNGEE. Trimming left V 0 bases short and J 8 bases short, with 14 bases between. The CDR3 protein is CASSVAGRDEEKLFF. CDR3 sequence (DNA): TGTGCCAGCAGCGTAGCTGGTAGGGATGAGGAAAAACTGTTTTTT.

To note about this clonotype: A much larger clonotype is one base distant, so this may be a read error. The chain combines TRBV3-1 with TRBJ2-3; 10 bases are a match to TRBD2. This CDR3 is 15 amino acids long. V dropped 4 bases and J dropped 5; count of bases not matched to a gene: 6. Germline assignment: CDR1 LGHDT and CDR2 YNNKEL (reference sequence). The CDR3 DNA sequence: TGTGCCAGCAGCCTAGGACTAGCGGACATAGATACGCAGTATTTT. Translated: CASSLGLADIDTQYF.

Ten or more counts support this clonotype. This chain joins TRBV12-3 or TRBV12-4 and TRBJ2-7; maybe TRBD1 (5 bases). CDR3 length equals 12 residues. V was pared by 3 bases and J by 2 bases, with 5 bases between. The CDR3 DNA sequence: TGTGCCAGCAGTTTGGACACCTACGAGCAGTACTTC. This encodes CASSLDTYEQYF.